This is a list of T cell receptor beta chains from one sample in a study of blood T cell repertoires in COVID-19. Profiled with immunoSEQ multiplex PCR; TCRdb holds only in-frame clones, not every one. Of approximately 220,000 clones in the sample, roughly 84% were seen once. Sequencing input: PBMCs or T cells enriched from blood (not recorded which). These receptors originate from a woman aged 40 to 50 who had recovered from COVID-19. CDR3s include the opening cysteine and the closing phenylalanine or tryptophan. A D gene is named only where the DNA matches it firmly. Size is omitted from some rows. Given values are once, few, many or a class for expanded clones.

.	TRBV28	16	.	TRBJ1-1	TGTGCCAGCAGTATACGGACAGCGGCGATGAACACTGAAGCTTTCTTT	CASSIRTAAMNTEAFF
TRBD1	TRBV27	16	.	TRBJ1-6	TGTGCCAGCACAAACTCGTCGGGACAGCAAAATTCACCCCTCCACTTT	CASTNSSGQQNSPLHF
TRBD2	TRBV6-5	15	.	TRBJ2-5	TGTGCCAGCAGTCCGCCGACTAGCGGGAGTAAGACCCAGTACTTC	CASSPPTSGSKTQYF
TRBD1	TRBV10-2	14	many	TRBJ1-2	TGCGCCAGCAGTCTAAACAGGGGGAGCTATGGCTACACCTTC	CASSLNRGSYGYTF
TRBD2	TRBV2	17	.	TRBJ2-7	TGTGCCAGCAGGTTTCCTTCTAGCGGGAGGACCTCCTACGAGCAGTACTTC	CASRFPSSGRTSYEQYF
TRBD2	TRBV4-3	16	.	TRBJ2-3	TGCGCCAGCAGCCAGTCGGGACTAGCGGACACAGATACGCAGTATTTT	CASSQSGLADTDTQYF
.	TRBV2	15	.	TRBJ1-6	TGTGCCAGCAGTGAAGTGGAGGGGCGGGATTCACCCCTCCACTTT	CASSEVEGRDSPLHF
.	TRBV5-6	15	.	TRBJ2-6	TGTGCCAGCAGCTTCTGGCACTCTGGGGCCAACGTCCTGACTTTC	CASSFWHSGANVLTF
TRBD1	TRBV19	17	.	TRBJ1-2	TGTGCCAGTAGTACCCCCCTTGGGACAGGAGACTACTATGGCTACACCTTC	CASSTPLGTGDYYGYTF
.	TRBV19	11	.	TRBJ2-3	TGTGCCAGCCAGATCACAGATACGCAGTATTTT	CASQITDTQYF
TRBD1	TRBV27	14	once	TRBJ1-4	TGTGCCAGTAAACGACAGGGTGATGGGGAAAAACTGTTTTTT	CASKRQGDGEKLFF
TRBD2	TRBV29-1	16	.	TRBJ2-2	TGCAGCGTAAGAACTAGCGCGGGCGTGAACACCGGGGAGCTGTTTTTT	CSVRTSAGVNTGELFF
.	TRBV6-5	15	once	TRBJ1-4	TGTGCCAGCAGTTACGGCGGGGGCCAGGGGGAAAAACTGTTTTTT	CASSYGGGQGEKLFF
TRBD1	TRBV19	13	.	TRBJ1-5	TGTGCCAGTAGCCGCGACAGGGACCAGCCCCAGCATTTT	CASSRDRDQPQHF
.	TRBV28	13	.	TRBJ1-3	TGTGCCAGCAGTTTGGCAGCTGGAAACACCATATATTTT	CASSLAAGNTIYF
TRBD1	TRBV7-2	15	.	TRBJ1-5	TGTGCCAGCAGCCTATTAGGGACAGACAATCAGCCCCAGCATTTT	CASSLLGTDNQPQHF
TRBD1	TRBV30	14	.	TRBJ1-4	TGTGCCTGGAGTTCCGGGACAGGGCGTAAAAAACTGTTTTTT	CAWSSGTGRKKLFF
.	TRBV5-1	14	.	TRBJ1-5	TGCGCCAGCAGCCTGGACAGCCTCAATCAGCCCCAGCATTTT	CASSLDSLNQPQHF
.	TRBV7-3	13	.	TRBJ1-1	TGTGCCAGCAGCTTACGTATGAACACTGAAGCTTTCTTT	CASSLRMNTEAFF
TRBD1	TRBV6-6	17	.	TRBJ1-1	TGTGCCAGCAGTCTCCCACTTGGACAGGGGAAGAACACTGAAGCTTTCTTT	CASSLPLGQGKNTEAFF
TRBD2	TRBV7-3	16	.	TRBJ2-1	TGTGCCAGCAGCTTAAAACCCAGCGGGGGTCACAATGAGCAGTTCTTC	CASSLKPSGGHNEQFF
.	TRBV2	14	.	TRBJ2-3	TGTGCCAGCGTGTTTGGGGCTATGACAGATACGCAGTATTTT	CASVFGAMTDTQYF
TRBD1	TRBV29-1	16	.	TRBJ2-6	TGCAGCGTTGACGGACAGGGGCCGAGTGGGGCCAACGTCCTGACTTTC	CSVDGQGPSGANVLTF
.	TRBV11-3	15	.	TRBJ2-1	TGTGCCAGCAGCCGGATAGCCCAAGTAAACAATGAGCAGTTCTTC	CASSRIAQVNNEQFF
TRBD1	TRBV9	14	.	TRBJ1-2	TGTGCCAGCAGCGCGTCGACAGGGATCTATGGCTACACCTTC	CASSASTGIYGYTF
.	TRBV6-5	15	.	TRBJ1-6	TGTGCCAGCAGCCCAAGCCCCACAGGAGATTCACCCCTCCACTTT	CASSPSPTGDSPLHF
TRBD1	TRBV19	17	.	TRBJ1-3	TGTGCCAGTAGTCCCCGGCAGGGGGAAGACTCTGGAAACACCATATATTTT	CASSPRQGEDSGNTIYF
TRBD1	TRBV9	17	.	TRBJ2-1	TGTGCCAGCAGCCGGGACAGGGATATTAGATCCTACAATGAGCAGTTCTTC	CASSRDRDIRSYNEQFF
TRBD1	TRBV9	16	.	TRBJ2-7	TGTGCCAGCAGCGTAGGAGGGGGACAGGAGTTCTACGAGCAGTACTTC	CASSVGGGQEFYEQYF
TRBD1	TRBV29-1	12	.	TRBJ1-2	TGCAGCGTTGAAAGACAGGGATATGGCTACACCTTC	CSVERQGYGYTF
TRBD1	TRBV5-8	13	.	TRBJ1-4	TGTGCCAGCAGCTTGGTAGGGGGCGAAAAACTGTTTTTT	CASSLVGGEKLFF
.	TRBV10-2	16	.	TRBJ1-1	TGCGCCAGCAGTGACGCCGGGACATCGTATAACACTGAAGCTTTCTTT	CASSDAGTSYNTEAFF
TRBD1	TRBV24-1	15	.	TRBJ2-2	TGTGCCACCAGTGAGGGGACAGGGAACACCGGGGAGCTGTTTTTT	CATSEGTGNTGELFF
.	TRBV30	13	.	TRBJ2-5	TGTGCCTGGAAGATCGACAGACAAGAGACCCAGTACTTC	CAWKIDRQETQYF
.	TRBV11-2	14	.	TRBJ2-1	TGTGCCAGCAGCTTAGGGGCCAGGCACGGCGAGCAGTTCTTC	CASSLGARHGEQFF
TRBD2	TRBV7-9	15	many	TRBJ2-5	TGTGCCAGCAGCCCAATAGCGGGGGGACAAGAGACCCAGTACTTC	CASSPIAGGQETQYF
.	TRBV5-1	16	.	TRBJ2-3	TGCGCCAGCAGCCCGGGAATAAGTGGGAGCACAGATACGCAGTATTTT	CASSPGISGSTDTQYF
TRBD1	TRBV29-1	13	.	TRBJ2-7	TGCAGCGTTTTGACAGGGCTAAACTACGAGCAGTACTTC	CSVLTGLNYEQYF
.	TRBV7-2	16	.	TRBJ2-3	TGTGCCAGCAGCTTTCGTAGCGGAGAAGGGACAGATACGCAGTATTTT	CASSFRSGEGTDTQYF
TRBD1	TRBV30	15	.	TRBJ1-1	TGTGCCTGGATAGGCCCAGGGGGCAGGTACACTGAAGCTTTCTTT	CAWIGPGGRYTEAFF
TRBD2	TRBV4-3	15	.	TRBJ2-1	TGCGCCAGCAGCCAAGGGAGCGGGGCGACGGATGAGCAGTTCTTC	CASSQGSGATDEQFF
TRBD2	TRBV14	15	once	TRBJ2-3	TGTGCCAGCAGCGTCGAGGGACTAATCACAGATACGCAGTATTTT	CASSVEGLITDTQYF
.	TRBV27	13	.	TRBJ1-2	TGTGCCAGCAGTTTAACTACCCTCGATGGCTACACCTTC	CASSLTTLDGYTF
.	TRBV5-5	14	.	TRBJ1-5	TGTGCCAGCAGCGGACGGGAGATCGATCAGCCCCAGCATTTT	CASSGREIDQPQHF
.	TRBV12-3/TRBV12-4	13	.	TRBJ2-3	TGTGCCAGCAGTTACGAGTTCGGAGATACGCAGTATTTT	CASSYEFGDTQYF
TRBD1	TRBV29-1	16	.	TRBJ2-1	TGCAGCGTTGAAAGAAATGACAGGGACTCCTACAATGAGCAGTTCTTC	CSVERNDRDSYNEQFF
TRBD1	TRBV12-3/TRBV12-4	12	.	TRBJ2-1	TGTGCCAGCAGATTACAGGGGAACGAGCAGTTCTTC	CASRLQGNEQFF
.	TRBV30	13	.	TRBJ1-4	TGTGCCTGGAAGCAGGGCACTAATGAAAAACTGTTTTTT	CAWKQGTNEKLFF
TRBD1	TRBV19	15	.	TRBJ2-1	TGTGCCAGTAGTATTAGGACAGGGGGCGGGGGTGAGCAGTTCTTC	CASSIRTGGGGEQFF
.	TRBV9	13	.	TRBJ1-1	TGTGCCAGCAGCGCCGGGGGGAGCACTGAAGCTTTCTTT	CASSAGGSTEAFF
TRBD1	TRBV28	15	.	TRBJ1-5	TGTGCCAGCAGATCTCCAACAACAGGGGGTCAGCCCCAGCATTTT	CASRSPTTGGQPQHF
TRBD1	TRBV23-1	14	.	TRBJ2-7	TGCGCCAGCAGTCAGACAGGGGGCAAAGAGGAGCAGTACTTC	CASSQTGGKEEQYF